Listed below are T cell receptor beta chains from one sample, sequenced in a study of cytomegalovirus exposure and HLA in healthy donors. The table came from immunoSEQ multiplex PCR; TCRdb's copy has only in-frame clones and leaves some out. Of about 150,000 clones in the sample, around three quarters were seen once. The sequencing sample was made of PBMCs. The receptors originated from a woman aged 35 to 49 in good health and CMV-seronegative. The CDR3 runs from the conserved cysteine through the conserved F or W. The order of the fields is V gene, J gene, CDR3 protein.

TRBV28,TRBJ2-7,CASTSGSGGSYEQYF
TRBV28,TRBJ1-2,CASSFESGYFYGYTF
TRBV2,TRBJ1-5,CASEWGGARGQPQHF
TRBV29-1,TRBJ2-1,CSVEDFGEGPYNEQFF
TRBV28,TRBJ2-3,CASSSLGGDVADTQYF
TRBV12-5,TRBJ2-7,CASGLVLVRARGYEQYF
TRBV5-6,TRBJ2-1,CASSLGQGGYNEQFF
TRBV7-2,TRBJ2-3,CASSLAFRGTDTQYF
TRBV27,-,CASSPHGTGKSHEQYF
TRBV7-9,TRBJ2-7,CASSLGGMTVSYEQYF
TRBV5-6,TRBJ1-5,CASSGTSGGRSDQPQHF
TRBV2,TRBJ2-7,CASTPDRGGEQYF
TRBV5-5,TRBJ2-5,CASSLYQRETQYF
TRBV9,TRBJ1-3,CASSLSPGSGNTIYF